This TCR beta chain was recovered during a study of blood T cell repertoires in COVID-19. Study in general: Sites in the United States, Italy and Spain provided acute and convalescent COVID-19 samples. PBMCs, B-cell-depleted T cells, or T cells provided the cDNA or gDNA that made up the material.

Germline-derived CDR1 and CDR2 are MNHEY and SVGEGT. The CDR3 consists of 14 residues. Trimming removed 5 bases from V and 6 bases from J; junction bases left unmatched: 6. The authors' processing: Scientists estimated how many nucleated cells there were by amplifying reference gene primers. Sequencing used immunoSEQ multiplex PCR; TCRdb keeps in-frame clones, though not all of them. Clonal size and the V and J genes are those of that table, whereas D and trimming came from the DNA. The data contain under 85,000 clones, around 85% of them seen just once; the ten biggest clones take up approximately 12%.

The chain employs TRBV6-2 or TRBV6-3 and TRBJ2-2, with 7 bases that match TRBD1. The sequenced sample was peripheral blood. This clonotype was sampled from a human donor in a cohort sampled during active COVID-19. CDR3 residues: CASSATGKAGELFF. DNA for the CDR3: TGTGCCAGCAGTGCGACAGGGAAGGCCGGGGAGCTGTTTTTT.